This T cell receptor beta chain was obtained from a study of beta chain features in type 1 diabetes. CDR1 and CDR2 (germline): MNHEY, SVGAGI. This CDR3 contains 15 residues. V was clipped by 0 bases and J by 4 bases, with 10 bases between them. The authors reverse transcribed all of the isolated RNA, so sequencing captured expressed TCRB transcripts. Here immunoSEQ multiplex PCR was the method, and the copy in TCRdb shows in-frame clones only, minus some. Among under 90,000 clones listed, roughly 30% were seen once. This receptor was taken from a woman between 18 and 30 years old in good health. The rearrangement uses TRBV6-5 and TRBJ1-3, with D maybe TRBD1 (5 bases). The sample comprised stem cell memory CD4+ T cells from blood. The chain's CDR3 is CASSYSGVYGNTIYF. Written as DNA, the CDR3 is TGTGCCAGCAGTTACTCAGGGGTCTACGGAAACACCATATATTTT.